Included here is one T cell receptor (beta chain) sequence, with context. The data were taken from a study of blood T cell repertoires in COVID-19. This table comes from immunoSEQ multiplex PCR, and its TCRdb copy is limited to in-frame clones, with some not included. The table shows a few hundred thousand clones, with around 90% occurring only once. The sequenced material came from peripheral blood. The TCR was taken from a woman aged 18-29 years who had recovered from COVID-19.

Written as DNA, the CDR3 is TGTGCCAGCAGCTTAGAACGGGGGTCGGGCTACGAGCAGTACTTC. Translated, it gives CASSLERGSGYEQYF. The genes are TRBV11-2 and TRBJ2-7, with D possibly being TRBD2 (6 bases). The germline gives CDR1 SGHAT, CDR2 FQNNGV. V dropped 0 bases and J dropped 3 bases, with 12 bases sitting between them. The CDR3 has 15 residues.